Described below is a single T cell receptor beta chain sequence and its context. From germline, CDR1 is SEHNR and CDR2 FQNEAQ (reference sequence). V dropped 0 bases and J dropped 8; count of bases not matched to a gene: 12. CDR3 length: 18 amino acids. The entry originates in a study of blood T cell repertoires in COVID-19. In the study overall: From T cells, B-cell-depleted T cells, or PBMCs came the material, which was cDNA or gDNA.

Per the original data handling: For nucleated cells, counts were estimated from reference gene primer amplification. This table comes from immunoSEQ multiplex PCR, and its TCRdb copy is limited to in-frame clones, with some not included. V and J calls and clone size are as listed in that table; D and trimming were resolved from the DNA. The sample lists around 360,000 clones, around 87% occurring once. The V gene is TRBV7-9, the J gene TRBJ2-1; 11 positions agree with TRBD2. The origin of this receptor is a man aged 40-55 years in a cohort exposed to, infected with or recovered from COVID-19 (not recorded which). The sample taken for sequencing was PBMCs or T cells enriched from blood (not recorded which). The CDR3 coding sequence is TGTGCCAGCAGCTTAGCGAGGAGTAGCGGGAGGGCCAGCGATGAGCAGTTCTTC. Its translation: CASSLARSSGRASDEQFF.